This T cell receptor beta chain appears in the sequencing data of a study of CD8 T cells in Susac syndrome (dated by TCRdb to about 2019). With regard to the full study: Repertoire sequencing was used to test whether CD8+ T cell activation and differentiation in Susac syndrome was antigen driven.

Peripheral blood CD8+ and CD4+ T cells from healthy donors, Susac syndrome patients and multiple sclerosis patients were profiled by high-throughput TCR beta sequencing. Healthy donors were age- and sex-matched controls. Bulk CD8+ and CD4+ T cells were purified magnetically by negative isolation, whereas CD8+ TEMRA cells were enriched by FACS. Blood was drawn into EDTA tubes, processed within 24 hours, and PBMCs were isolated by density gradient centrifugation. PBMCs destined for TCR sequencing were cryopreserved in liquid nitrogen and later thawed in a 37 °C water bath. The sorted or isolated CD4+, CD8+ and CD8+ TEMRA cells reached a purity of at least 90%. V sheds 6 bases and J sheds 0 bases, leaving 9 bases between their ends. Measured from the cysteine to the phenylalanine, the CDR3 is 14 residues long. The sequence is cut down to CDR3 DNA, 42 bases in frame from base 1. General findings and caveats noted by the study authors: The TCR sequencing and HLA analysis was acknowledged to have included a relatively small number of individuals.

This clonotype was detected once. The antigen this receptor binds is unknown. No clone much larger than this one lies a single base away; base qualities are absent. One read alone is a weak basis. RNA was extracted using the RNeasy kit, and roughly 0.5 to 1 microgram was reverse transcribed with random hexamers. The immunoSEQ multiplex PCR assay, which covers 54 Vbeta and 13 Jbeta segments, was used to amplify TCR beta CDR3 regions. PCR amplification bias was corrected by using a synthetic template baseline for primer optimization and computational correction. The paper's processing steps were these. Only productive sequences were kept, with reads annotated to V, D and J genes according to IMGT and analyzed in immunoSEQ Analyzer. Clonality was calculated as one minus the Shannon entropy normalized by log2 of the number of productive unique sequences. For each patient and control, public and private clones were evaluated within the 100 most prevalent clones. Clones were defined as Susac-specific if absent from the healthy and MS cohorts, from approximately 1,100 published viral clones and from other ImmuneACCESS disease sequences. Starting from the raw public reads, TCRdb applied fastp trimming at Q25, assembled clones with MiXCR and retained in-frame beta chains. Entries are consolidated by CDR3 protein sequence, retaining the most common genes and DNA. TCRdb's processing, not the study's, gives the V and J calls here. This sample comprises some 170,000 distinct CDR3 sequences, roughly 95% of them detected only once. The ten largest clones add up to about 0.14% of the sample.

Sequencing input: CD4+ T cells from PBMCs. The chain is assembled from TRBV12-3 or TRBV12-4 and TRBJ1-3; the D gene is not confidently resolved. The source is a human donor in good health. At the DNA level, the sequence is TGTGCCAGCAGCCTTCAGCTCTCTGGAAACACCATATATTTT. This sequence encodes CASSLQLSGNTIYF.